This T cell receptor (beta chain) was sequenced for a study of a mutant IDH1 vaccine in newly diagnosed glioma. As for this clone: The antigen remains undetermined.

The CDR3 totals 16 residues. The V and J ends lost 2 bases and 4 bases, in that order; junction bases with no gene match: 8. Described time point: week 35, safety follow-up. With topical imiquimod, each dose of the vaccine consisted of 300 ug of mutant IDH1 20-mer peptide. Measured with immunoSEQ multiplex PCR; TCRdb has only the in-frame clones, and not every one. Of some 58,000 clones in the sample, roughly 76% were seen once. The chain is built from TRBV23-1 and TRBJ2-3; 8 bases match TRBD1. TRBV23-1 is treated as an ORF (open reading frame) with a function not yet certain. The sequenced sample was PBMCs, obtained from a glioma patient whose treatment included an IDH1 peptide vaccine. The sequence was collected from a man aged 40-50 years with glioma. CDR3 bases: TGCGCCAGCAGTCAAGTGGGACAGGTAACTTCAGATACGCAGTATTTT. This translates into CASSQVGQVTSDTQYF.